This T cell receptor beta chain was recorded in a study of identical twins (dated by TCRdb to the mid-2010s). Some background on the complete study: The study deep-sequenced TCR alpha and beta repertoires from monozygotic twins, unrelated adults of various ages and cord blood to test whether fetal clonotypes persist. To rule out contamination, replicate twin experiments were performed at different times with different library preparation protocols. The investigation overall reported the following: Because the same donors could not be followed over many years, conclusions were based on cross-sectional statistical analysis. Compared with coincidental sharing between unrelated individuals, out-of-frame TCR alpha sequences shared between twins showed an excess of sequences with low generation probability. In monozygotic twins, recombination models systematically underestimated out-of-frame TCR alpha sharing, but the models matched the sharing seen between unrelated individuals. Fewer insertions were carried by abundant cord blood beta clonotypes, a similar but weaker trend appeared in young adult naive repertoires, and no such trend appeared in memory repertoires. A weaker excess of twin sharing was found in beta out-of-frame sequences because the signal-to-noise ratio was lowered by fewer shared sequences. Invariant T cells such as MAIT and iNKT could partly confound zero-insertion analyses, though diverse VJ usage argued against this for most clonotypes.

This clonotype occurred many times. The antigen it recognizes is unknown. Base qualities are not provided; no much larger clone lies one nucleotide away. Counted from cysteine to phenylalanine, this CDR3 has 17 amino acids. The retained sequence is limited to the CDR3, 51 bases, with the frame set at the first base. V and J lose 6 bases and 0 bases, and a span of 19 bases separates them. The germline V gene (reference sequence) specifies SGHKS as CDR1 and YYEKEE as CDR2. All donors were healthy Caucasians. The twin cohort consisted of three pairs of female monozygotic twins, all aged about 18 to 29 years. RNA for TCR libraries was isolated from peripheral blood mononuclear cells. Library method: 5' RACE. TCRdb names Illumina HiSeq 2000 as the instrument used. Template switching added a universal primer binding site, and the final cDNA carried a unique molecular identifier that allowed TCR cDNA molecules to be counted accurately. First-strand cDNA for TCR alpha and beta chains was synthesized from specific primers in the conserved constant-segment region. To control for contamination, every cDNA library was double barcoded, receiving both a SMART-Mk sample barcode and Illumina barcodes. Two successive PCR steps introduced TruSeq adapter sequences along with Illumina sample barcodes. TCR alpha and beta cDNA libraries were sequenced on the Illumina HiSeq platform with custom primers. The paper's data handling went like this. Raw reads were processed with MiGEC to extract unique molecular identifiers, and MiXCR was used to determine CDR3 positions. Recombination models were inferred per individual with the repgenHMM and IGoR tools using an EM algorithm. Shared clonotypes were analyzed with the tcR package in R, and sharing was normalized by the product of cloneset sizes. To study raw recombination free of thymic and clonal selection effects, out-of-frame nonproductive sequences were analyzed. TCRdb cleaned the public reads at Q25 with fastp, built clones with MiXCR and kept in-frame beta chains. Entries that share a CDR3 protein sequence are merged under the most common genes and DNA. These V and J calls rely on TCRdb rather than the paper's analysis. The sample has roughly 750,000 distinct CDR3 sequences on record, over 20% of them singletons. Jointly, the top ten make up 4% to 5.5% of the sample.

This sample was shared with a second study, whose subject was T cells expressing NK-cell markers. From the second report: TCR beta-chain repertoires were profiled in sorted CD3+CD56+NKG2C+, CD3+CD56+NKG2C- and CD3+CD56-NKG2C+ T-cell subsets from several donors. Among the eight sequenced donors, seven were HCMV-seropositive and one was HCMV-seronegative. In several experiments an anti-gammadeltaTCR antibody was added to restrict sorting to alphabetaTCR-expressing T cells. In over five donors, the dominant CD3+CD56+NKG2C+ clonotypes were among the top 10 CD8+ clonotypes and accounted for roughly 1.0-7.0% of CD8+ T cells. Those dominant clonotypes were again the most abundant among CD3+CD56-NKG2C+ cells in a handful of donors, at roughly 28.3-60.1%. Whether the expanded NKG2C-expressing T cell clones were specific for HCMV antigens was left unclear. Randomly selected healthy volunteers, three men and five women, were used as the eight sequenced donors. HCMV serostatus was determined by detecting HCMV-specific IgG in serum with a commercial ELISA kit. For about 6 donors, unsorted PBMC were also used to sequence bulk peripheral blood T-cell repertoires. MIGEC was used to demultiplex reads and group reads by UMI, and MiTCR was used to assemble and quantify clonotypes. To remove erroneous sequences, TCR cDNA sequences were retained only when supported by two or more reads. The tcR package was used for downstream repertoire analysis, with clonotypes matched between fractions based on CDR3 nucleotide sequence plus V segment. Antigen specificity was annotated against VDJdb with VDJmatch, allowing one amino acid substitution in CDR3.

The sequence was obtained from a woman aged 18-35 years in good health. Sequences were obtained from PBMCs. The chain joins TRBV5-5 to TRBJ2-4; there is no confident call for the D gene. CDR3 protein: CASINEDRSLAKNIQYF. The sequenced DNA: TGTGCCAGCATCAACGAGGATCGCTCGCTAGCCAAAAACATTCAGTACTTC. When the CDR3 is completed using the reference TRBV5-5 and TRBJ2-4 genes on either side, the full variable domain is DAGVTQSPTHLIKTRGQQVTLRCSPISGHKSVSWYQQVLGQGPQFIFQYYEKEERGRGNFPDRFSARQFPNYSSELNVNALLLGDSALYLCASINEDRSLAKNIQYFGAGTRLSVL.